This TCR beta chain was recovered during a study of a mutant IDH1 vaccine in newly diagnosed glioma. Study-level information: Treated patients, around 60% male and roughly 40% female, averaged about 40 years of age. Before enrollment, the patients had been treated with radiotherapy alone, temozolomide alone, or both together. Most of them had received both.

Only in-frame clones appear in the TCRdb table, and some are missing; sequencing was by immunoSEQ multiplex PCR. Altogether about 69,000 clones are present, around 90% being singletons, with the ten largest covering 1.5% to 2%. On this clone: Its antigen is unknown.

The time point: week 35, safety follow-up. The vaccine gave 300 ug of a 20-mer mutant IDH1 peptide subcutaneously per dose. Donors' newly diagnosed IDH1-mutant WHO grade 3 or 4 astrocytomas lacked nuclear ATRX. Study conclusions and caveats: The authors found pseudoprogression apparently unrelated to changes in top peripheral T cell clonotypes.

This sequence was found in a man aged 25 to 40 with glioma. The source material was PBMCs, sampled from a glioma patient whose treatment included an IDH1 peptide vaccine.

CDR3 bases: TGTGCCAGTAGTATATACGCAGGGCTTGGCTACACCTTC. It encodes CASSIYAGLGYTF. V usage is TRBV19 and J usage is TRBJ1-2; possibly TRBD1 for D (5 bases). The germline V and J ends were trimmed by 2 bases and 7 bases, with 11 bases remaining between them. The CDR3 is 13 residues long. Germline V gene sequence: CDR1 LNHDA, CDR2 SQIVND (reference sequence). The whole variable domain, remainder taken from reference TRBV19 and TRBJ1-2, is DGGITQSPKYLFRKEGQNVTLSCEQNLNHDAMYWYRQDPGQGLRLIYYSQIVNDFQKGDIAEGYSVSREKKESFPLTVTSAQKNPTAFYLCASSIYAGLGYTFGSGTRLTVV.